The 18 T cell receptor beta chains below were found in one sample sequenced in a study of cytomegalovirus exposure and HLA in healthy donors. PCR primers comprised 60 Vbeta and 13 Jbeta primers. TCRdb's copy holds only in-frame clones and misses some; the assay was immunoSEQ multiplex PCR. The sample has roughly 130,000 clones, about 74% seen once. Sequenced material: PBMCs. The receptors stem from a woman between 50 and 59 years old in good health and CMV-seropositive.

V is TRBV19 and J is TRBJ2-2; D may be TRBD1 (6 bases). V lost 4 bases, J lost 2 bases, and 8 bases lay in between. Germline V gives CDR1 LNHDA, CDR2 SQIVND (reference sequence). CDR3 length: 14 amino acids. In DNA, the CDR3 is TGTGCCAGTAGTAGGGGACATAACACCGGGGAGCTGTTTTTT. Protein product: CASSRGHNTGELFF. Filled out from reference TRBV19 and TRBJ2-2, the complete variable domain reads DGGITQSPKYLFRKEGQNVTLSCEQNLNHDAMYWYRQDPGQGLRLIYYSQIVNDFQKGDIAEGYSVSREKKESFPLTVTSAQKNPTAFYLCASSRGHNTGELFFGEGSRLTVL.

The chain links TRBV25-1 to TRBJ2-1, with 10 nucleotides matching TRBD2. This CDR3 is 16 amino acids long. The germline gives CDR1 MGHDK, CDR2 SYGVNS. The J segment lost 8 bases and the V segment lost 3 bases, leaving 10 bases of the junction unmatched. The CDR3 is CASSDPLSGGAHEQFF. The DNA of the CDR3 is TGTGCCAGCAGTGATCCCCTAAGCGGGGGGGCCCATGAGCAGTTCTTC.

The chain combines TRBV7-9 with TRBJ2-3; 7 bases line up with TRBD2. V gave up 5 bases and J gave up 4 bases; unmatched junction bases: 0. The germline V gene encodes CDR1 SEHNR and CDR2 FQNEAQ (reference sequence). The length of the CDR3 is 12 residues. This CDR3 is CASSGGADTQYF. The CDR3 DNA is TGTGCCAGCAGCGGGGGGGCAGATACGCAGTATTTT.

This rearrangement joins TRBV5-4 to TRBJ2-4; D possibly corresponds to TRBD2 (6 bases). This CDR3 contains 15 residues. Germline V gene sequence: CDR1 SGHNT, CDR2 YYREEE (reference sequence). The V end lost 4 bases, the J end lost 0 bases, and 11 bases lay between the germline ends. Here the CDR3 DNA reads TGTGCCAGCAGCGATCCGGGGGTAGCCAAAAACATTCAGTACTTC. Its protein is CASSDPGVAKNIQYF.

This clone has only a few counts. The CDR3 nucleotides are TGTGCCAGCAGTTACTCCAGCGGGGAGTGGGAGACCCAGTACTTC. The encoded protein is CASSYSSGEWETQYF. The chain is built from TRBV6-6 and TRBJ2-5, with TRBD2 matching over 7 bases. J lost 5 bases, V lost 0 bases, and 6 bases had no gene match. The CDR3 sequence is 15 residues long. Germline V gene data show CDR1 as MNHNY and CDR2 as SVGAGI (reference sequence).

The V call is TRBV27, the J call TRBJ2-7; D possibly corresponds to TRBD2 (5 bases). Trimming removed 3 bases from V and 6 bases from J, with 12 bases in between. The germline gives CDR1 MNHEY, CDR2 SMNVEV (reference sequence). This CDR3 is built from 13 residues. The CDR3 protein is CASSLGSGGEQYF. CDR3 bases: TGTGCCAGCAGTTTGGGCTCCGGAGGCGAGCAGTACTTC.

V and J are TRBV7-9 and TRBJ1-2, with a weak D call TRBD1 (6 bases). This CDR3 has 15 residues. In germline, CDR1 is SEHNR, CDR2 FQNEAQ (reference sequence). Deletions cut 4 bases from V and 4 bases from J, with 16 bases between. The CDR3 reads CASSSVGGAGYGYTF. The CDR3 DNA reads as TGTGCCAGCAGCTCGGTGGGGGGGGCAGGCTATGGCTACACCTTC. Full variable domain (remainder filled in from reference TRBV7-9 and TRBJ1-2): DTGVSQNPRHKITKRGQNVTFRCDPISEHNRLYWYRQTLGQGPEFLTYFQNEAQLEKSRLLSDRFSAERPKGSFSTLEIQRTEQGDSAMYLCASSSVGGAGYGYTFGSGTRLTVV.

The genes are TRBV5-6 and TRBJ1-2; 8 bases fit TRBD1. Trimming removed 4 bases from V and 10 bases from J; junction bases left unmatched: 12. The CDR3 has 14 residues. The V gene's germline CDR1 is SGHDT and CDR2 YYEEEE. The DNA for the CDR3 is TGTGCCAGCAGCCGAGACAGGGGCAATAGCCTCTACACCTTC. It translates to CASSRDRGNSLYTF.

CDR3 protein: CATSRDPGQGFNEQYF. CDR3 sequence (DNA): TGTGCCACCAGCAGAGATCCAGGACAGGGTTTTAACGAGCAGTACTTC. The chain recombines TRBV15 with TRBJ2-7; 8 bases line up with TRBD1. Per germline, CDR1 LNHNV and CDR2 YYDKDF (reference sequence). The trim removed 0 bases at V and 5 bases at J, leaving 9 bases unmatched. The CDR3 is 16 amino acids.

The rearrangement links TRBV5-1 to TRBJ1-2; D is unresolved. V lost 0 bases, J lost 8 bases, and 26 bases lay in between. This CDR3 contains 18 residues. Germline loops: CDR1 SGHRS, CDR2 YFSETQ. The CDR3 DNA follows: TGCGCCAGCAGCTTGGAGAGTTTCCGGCCAGAAAACGGAGGGGGCTACACCTTC. Residues: CASSLESFRPENGGGYTF.

This chain links TRBV20-1 with TRBJ2-1; perhaps TRBD2 as D (6 bases). This CDR3 spans 11 amino acids. V lost 1 base and J 12 bases, leaving 10 bases between the germline ends. CDR1 and CDR2 from the germline V gene are DFQATT and SNEGSKA (reference sequence). In DNA, the CDR3 is TGCAGTGCTAGAGGTGTTAGCGGGCAGTTCTTC. It translates to CSARGVSGQFF.

This rearrangement joins TRBV6-1 to TRBJ2-3; the match to TRBD1 covers 7 bases. Per the germline V gene, CDR1 is MNHNS and CDR2 is SASEGT. The CDR3 length is 13 residues. V gave up 7 bases and J gave up 11 bases; unmatched junction bases: 12. CDR3 residues: CASTWDSRGLQYF. The CDR3 coding sequence is TGTGCCAGCACCTGGGACAGTCGAGGCCTGCAGTATTTT.

V and J are TRBV5-4 and TRBJ2-5, with a possible D match to TRBD1 (6 bases). The CDR3 has 12 amino acids. Germline V lookup: CDR1 SGHNT, CDR2 YYREEE (reference sequence). V was shortened by 9 bases and J by 5 bases, with 14 bases between the two germline ends. CDR3 coding DNA: TGTGCCACGGGTGGGGGCGGGGAGACCCAGTACTTC. Residues: CATGGGGETQYF.

The DNA of the CDR3 is TGTGCCAGCAGCTCCGGTTGGGGGGGCGGCACCGGGGAGCTGTTTTTT. Translation gives CASSSGWGGGTGELFF. The genes are TRBV5-6 and TRBJ2-2; maybe TRBD2 (7 bases). The CDR3 totals 16 residues. The V gene's germline CDR1 is SGHDT and CDR2 YYEEEE. V was pared by 3 bases and J by 4 bases, with 16 bases between.

The chain joins TRBV4-1 to TRBJ2-6; 10 nucleotides match TRBD1. The germline gives CDR1 MGHRA, CDR2 YSYEKL. Trimming removed 8 bases from V and 0 bases from J; junction bases left unmatched: 13. CDR3 length: 19 amino acids. CDR3 in amino acids: CASLPAHGQGVSGANVLTF. The CDR3 DNA sequence: TGCGCCAGCCTACCAGCCCATGGACAGGGGGTCTCTGGGGCCAACGTCCTGACTTTC.

This chain joins TRBV6-5 and TRBJ1-1; 7 positions match TRBD1. Germline V gene lookup returns CDR1 MNHEY and CDR2 SVGAGI. The CDR3 totals 12 residues. With 10 bases clipped from V and 3 bases from J, the junction kept 5 bases outside the gene matches. The DNA of the CDR3 is TGTGCCACCAAAACAGGGGACACTGAAGCTTTCTTT. As protein: CATKTGDTEAFF.

V is TRBV25-1 and J is TRBJ2-7; TRBD1 might be the D (5 bases). In germline, CDR1 is MGHDK, CDR2 SYGVNS. The CDR3 is made up of 13 amino acids. Trimming pared 6 bases from V and 0 bases from J, leaving 9 bases between. The CDR3 sequence is CASSRASSYEQYF. CDR3 nucleotides: TGTGCCAGCAGCAGGGCCAGCTCCTACGAGCAGTACTTC.

This chain links TRBV18 with TRBJ2-2; D is uncertain. V lost 3 bases to trimming and J lost 6 bases, with 11 bases between them. The CDR3 is 14 amino acids. Germline loops: CDR1 KGHSH, CDR2 LQKENI. This chain's CDR3 is CASSPRPEAGELFF. CDR3 coding DNA: TGTGCCAGCTCACCGAGGCCAGAAGCCGGGGAGCTGTTTTTT.